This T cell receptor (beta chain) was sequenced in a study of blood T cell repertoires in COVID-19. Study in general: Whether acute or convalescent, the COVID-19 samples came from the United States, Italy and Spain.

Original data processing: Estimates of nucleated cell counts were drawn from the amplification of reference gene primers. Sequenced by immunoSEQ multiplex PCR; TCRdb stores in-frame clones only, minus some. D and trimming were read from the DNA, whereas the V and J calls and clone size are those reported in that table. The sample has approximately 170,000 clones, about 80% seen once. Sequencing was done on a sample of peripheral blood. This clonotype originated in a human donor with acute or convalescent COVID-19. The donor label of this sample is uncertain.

For the CDR3, the DNA is TGTGCCAGTAGTCGCAGGGATAGGGTGAACACTGAAGCTTTCTTT. Translation gives CASSRRDRVNTEAFF. V usage is TRBV19 and J usage is TRBJ1-1; D is perhaps TRBD1 (5 bases). The CDR3 loop spans 15 amino acids. Trimming shortened V by 5 bases and J by 0 bases, and 13 bases separated the two germline ends. The germline gives CDR1 LNHDA, CDR2 SQIVND (reference sequence). Combining the CDR3 with reference TRBV19 and TRBJ1-1 gives the whole variable domain DGGITQSPKYLFRKEGQNVTLSCEQNLNHDAMYWYRQDPGQGLRLIYYSQIVNDFQKGDIAEGYSVSREKKESFPLTVTSAQKNPTAFYLCASSRRDRVNTEAFFGQGTRLTVV.